Presented here are 5 T cell receptor beta chains from one specimen sequenced in a study of blood T cell repertoires in COVID-19. Only in-frame clones appear in the TCRdb table, and some are missing; sequencing was by immunoSEQ multiplex PCR. The sample shows about 200,000 clones, 70% to 90% of them seen only once. The sequenced sample was PBMCs or T cells enriched from blood (not recorded which). The receptors were gathered from a middle-aged woman with acute COVID-19.

The rearrangement uses TRBV28 and TRBJ2-4; 7 positions match TRBD1. This CDR3 spans 15 amino acids. J gave up 0 bases and V 6 bases, and 5 bases lay outside the gene matches. CDR1 and CDR2 from the germline V gene are MDHEN and SYDVKM. CDR3 region: CASRDRALAKNIQYF. DNA of the CDR3: TGTGCCAGCAGAGACAGGGCTTTAGCCAAAAACATTCAGTACTTC. The variable domain in full, completed from reference TRBV28 and TRBJ2-4, reads DVKVTQSSRYLVKRTGEKVFLECVQDMDHENMFWYRQDPGLGLRLIYFSYDVKMKEKGDIPEGYSVSREKKERFSLILESASTNQTSMYLCASRDRALAKNIQYFGAGTRLSVL.

The chain has TRBV9 and TRBJ1-4; 7 bases are a match to TRBD1. CDR3 size: 15 residues. Germline trimming cut 4 bases from V and 8 bases from J; bases unmatched to any gene: 11. Germline-derived CDR1 and CDR2 are SGDLS and YYNGEE. As DNA, the CDR3 is TGTGCCAGCAGCCCACAACCGACAGGGACCGAAAAACTGTTTTTT. This encodes CASSPQPTGTEKLFF. Combining the CDR3 with reference TRBV9 and TRBJ1-4 gives the whole variable domain DSGVTQTPKHLITATGQRVTLRCSPRSGDLSVYWYQQSLDQGLQFLIQYYNGEERAKGNILERFSAQQFPDLHSELNLSSLELGDSALYFCASSPQPTGTEKLFFGSGTQLSVL.

V and J are TRBV2 and TRBJ2-4, with TRBD1 as a possible D gene (5 bases). V was pared by 7 bases and J by 6 bases, with 10 bases between. The CDR3 is made up of 12 amino acids. Germline V gene sequence: CDR1 SNHLY, CDR2 FYNNEI. The CDR3 spells CASIQGLNIQYF. The CDR3 nucleotides read TGTGCCAGCATTCAGGGTCTAAACATTCAGTACTTC.

This clone was counted a single time. This chain joins TRBV7-9 and TRBJ2-1; D unresolved. This CDR3 has 13 residues. CDR1 is SEHNR, CDR2 FQNEAQ, per germline (reference sequence). Between the trimmed V and J ends, which lost 0 bases and 3 bases, there was a span of 3 bases. The CDR3 coding sequence is TGTGCCAGCAGCTTAGCTAGCTACAATGAGCAGTTCTTC. Translation gives CASSLASYNEQFF.

This chain uses TRBV25-1 with TRBJ2-7, with TRBD2 matching over 10 bases. The CDR3 extends over 14 amino acids. Germline CDR1 MGHDK, CDR2 SYGVNS. With V trimmed by 4 bases and J by 4 bases, 4 bases remained unmatched. CDR3 region: CASSGASGSYEQYF. In DNA form, the CDR3 reads TGTGCCAGCAGTGGAGCTAGCGGGAGTTACGAGCAGTACTTC.